These 21 T cell receptor beta chains were sequenced from one sample in a study of CD8 T cells in Susac syndrome. With random hexamers, reverse transcription was performed on roughly 0.5 to 1 ug of RNA. TCRdb redid the calling of the immunoSEQ multiplex PCR reads with MiXCR, one entry per CDR3 protein. Seen here are some 150,000 distinct CDR3 sequences, roughly 95% observed once, and the top ten hold about 0.16%. Sequenced input: CD4+ T cells from PBMCs. These receptors came from a human donor with Susac syndrome.

The count of this clonotype is one. This chain joins TRBV3-1 and TRBJ1-2; tentatively, D is TRBD1 (6 bases). Germline V CDR1 and CDR2: LGHDT, YNNKEL (reference sequence). This CDR3 has 17 amino acids. The V end was cut by 2 bases, the J end by 3 bases, with 19 bases between. The CDR3 nucleotides read TGTGCCAGCAGCCAACTACGCGGTAGGCAGGGGCACTATGGCTACACCTTC. Its translation is CASSQLRGRQGHYGYTF.

V is TRBV7-9 and J is TRBJ2-5; D is possibly TRBD2 (5 bases). The CDR3 length is 14 residues. Germline loops: CDR1 SEHNR, CDR2 FQNEAQ (reference sequence). V gave up 4 bases and J gave up 2 bases, with 11 bases separating them. The CDR3 protein is CASSSLAQQETQYF. CDR3 DNA: TGTGCCAGCAGCTCCTTAGCGCAACAAGAGACCCAGTACTTC.

The J gene is TRBJ2-5, the V gene TRBV20-1; D is undetermined. V dropped 5 bases and J dropped 1 base, with 11 bases sitting between them. This CDR3 region has 13 residues. CDR1 is DFQATT, CDR2 SNEGSKA, per germline (reference sequence). The CDR3 sequence is CSAQRVGQETQYF. The CDR3 coding sequence is TGCAGTGCTCAACGGGTAGGCCAAGAGACCCAGTACTTC.

The CDR3 loop is CASSEPSGGRRTQYF. The CDR3 region has the DNA TGTGCCAGCAGTGAGCCTAGCGGGGGTCGGAGGACCCAGTACTTC. This chain links TRBV25-1 with TRBJ2-5, with 10 bases identical to TRBD2. Germline V gives CDR1 MGHDK, CDR2 SYGVNS. The CDR3 spans 15 residues. V trimming: 3 bases; J trimming: 7 bases; junction bases outside the gene matches: 8. Using reference TRBV25-1 and TRBJ2-5 for the parts outside the CDR3, the full variable domain is EADIYQTPRYLVIGTGKKITLECSQTMGHDKMYWYQQDPGMELHLIHYSYGVNSTEKGDLSSESTVSRIRTEHFPLTLESARPSHTSQYLCASSEPSGGRRTQYFGPGTRLLVL.

The rearrangement links TRBV9 to TRBJ1-6; D ambiguous. The V end lost 0 bases, the J end lost 6 bases, and 10 bases lay between the germline ends. The germline V gene encodes CDR1 SGDLS and CDR2 YYNGEE. CDR3 length: 15 residues. CDR3 coding DNA: TGTGCCAGCAGCGTAGAGAACAGAGCTAATTCACCCCTCCACTTT. Translated: CASSVENRANSPLHF.

V is TRBV20-1 and J is TRBJ2-1; 12 bases are shared with TRBD2. Per the germline V gene, CDR1 is DFQATT and CDR2 is SNEGSKA (reference sequence). CDR3 length: 16 residues. The trim removed 6 bases at V and 8 bases at J, leaving 14 bases unmatched. The CDR3 reads CSAPARLAGELDEQFF. DNA of the CDR3: TGCAGTGCCCCCGCCCGACTAGCGGGGGAGCTGGATGAGCAGTTCTTC.

This chain links TRBV29-1 with TRBJ2-5; the D gene is possibly TRBD1 (6 bases). Between the trimmed V and J ends, which lost 5 bases and 2 bases, there was a span of 9 bases. The CDR3 runs to 12 residues. The V gene's germline CDR1 is SQVTM and CDR2 ANQGSEA. CDR3 in DNA: TGCAGCGTTAAAGGACAGCAAGAGACCCAGTACTTC. Translating gives CSVKGQQETQYF.

The rearrangement joins TRBV20-1 to TRBJ2-4; D is unclear. The ends were cut back, 5 bases at V and 0 bases at J, with 8 bases in the middle. Germline V CDR1 and CDR2: DFQATT, SNEGSKA (reference sequence). The CDR3 runs to 13 residues. The CDR3 bases are TGCAGTGCTTTAACCCTAGCCAAAAACATTCAGTACTTC. Amino acid sequence: CSALTLAKNIQYF.

The genes are TRBV5-4 and TRBJ2-7; TRBD1 might be the D (6 bases). V was pared by 4 bases and J by 2 bases, with 13 bases between. The CDR3 runs to 14 residues. Germline V gene sequence: CDR1 SGHNT, CDR2 YYREEE (reference sequence). Here the CDR3 DNA reads TGTGCCAGCAGCCCCCGACAGGACCCCTACGAGCAGTACTTC. Its translation is CASSPRQDPYEQYF. Complete variable domain (other parts from reference TRBV5-4 and TRBJ2-7): ETGVTQSPTHLIKTRGQQVTLRCSSQSGHNTVSWYQQALGQGPQFIFQYYREEENGRGNFPPRFSGLQFPNYSSELNVNALELDDSALYLCASSPRQDPYEQYFGPGTRLTVT.

This clonotype has only one observation. The chain couples TRBV20-1 to TRBJ1-4; 10 nucleotides match TRBD1. V was clipped by 0 bases and J by 8 bases; unmatched bases: 6. Germline CDR1 and CDR2: DFQATT and SNEGSKA (reference sequence). The CDR3 spans 15 residues. The CDR3, as DNA: TGCAGTGCTAGAGATTTCGGGACAGGGGACGAAAAACTGTTTTTT. Its translation: CSARDFGTGDEKLFF.

This chain connects TRBV20-1 to TRBJ2-1, with a weak D call TRBD1 (7 bases). Trimming removed 3 bases at V and 0 bases at J, with 15 bases between. CDR3 length: 16 amino acids. Per the germline V gene, CDR1 is DFQATT and CDR2 is SNEGSKA (reference sequence). As DNA, the CDR3 is TGCAGTGCTAGCCTCAGACAGGGAGGCTCCTACAATGAGCAGTTCTTC. This gives the protein CSASLRQGGSYNEQFF.

The chain has TRBV29-1 and TRBJ2-2, with TRBD1 as a possible D gene (5 bases). The germline V gene encodes CDR1 SQVTM and CDR2 ANQGSEA. V was shortened by 3 bases and J by 3 bases, with 8 bases between the two germline ends. The CDR3 contains 13 residues. CDR3: CSVDSGYTGELFF. CDR3 bases: TGCAGCGTTGATTCAGGGTACACCGGGGAGCTGTTTTTT.

The V call is TRBV9, the J call TRBJ2-2; 11 nucleotides agree with TRBD2. The length of the CDR3 is 19 residues. Per germline, CDR1 SGDLS and CDR2 YYNGEE. Trimming took 0 bases from V and 0 from J; bases not matched to a gene: 7. The CDR3 DNA reads as TGTGCCAGCAGCGTAGGGCTAGCGGGGGGCACAACGAACACCGGGGAGCTGTTTTTT. This encodes CASSVGLAGGTTNTGELFF.

CDR3: CATSGEYNEQFF. The CDR3 DNA follows: TGTGCCACCTCAGGGGAGTACAATGAGCAGTTCTTC. The V gene is TRBV12-3 or TRBV12-4, the J gene TRBJ2-1, with D possibly being TRBD1 (6 bases). The CDR3 is made up of 12 amino acids. Trimming took 10 bases from V and 4 from J, leaving 11 bases between them.

V is TRBV29-1 and J is TRBJ2-3; D perhaps matches TRBD2 (7 bases). Looked up from germline, CDR1 is SQVTM and CDR2 is ANQGSEA. The germline V and J ends were trimmed by 6 bases and 4 bases, with 17 bases remaining between them. CDR3 length: 14 residues. CDR3 sequence (DNA): TGCAGCGTCCTAGGGGGGGCCCCCCCAGATACGCAGTATTTT. Protein: CSVLGGAPPDTQYF.

The V call is TRBV3-1, the J call TRBJ2-5, with D uncertain. CDR3 size: 14 residues. From germline, CDR1 is LGHDT and CDR2 YNNKEL (reference sequence). Trimming removed 5 bases from V and 4 bases from J, with 14 bases in between. The CDR3 loop reads CASSSSGSRETQYF. CDR3 coding DNA: TGTGCCAGCAGCTCTTCCGGGTCGAGAGAGACCCAGTACTTC.

This chain connects TRBV6-6 to TRBJ1-2; D gene ambiguous. The CDR3 is 15 residues long. Germline CDR1 reads MNHNY; CDR2 reads SVGAGI (reference sequence). The V end was cut by 0 bases, the J end by 8 bases, with 16 bases between. The CDR3 region has the DNA TGTGCCAGCAGTTACTCTCTTCCCCCGGTTGGCGGCTACACCTTC. This encodes CASSYSLPPVGGYTF.

The chain employs TRBV27 and TRBJ1-1, with unresolved D. Trimming took 7 bases from V and 2 from J, leaving 14 bases between them. The CDR3 runs 14 residues. Germline CDR1 reads MNHEY; CDR2 reads SMNVEV (reference sequence). CDR3 sequence (DNA): TGTGCCAGCACCACTCGGGAGGGCAACACTGAAGCTTTCTTT. This translates into CASTTREGNTEAFF.

The chain recombines TRBV5-1 with TRBJ1-1; possibly TRBD1 for D (5 bases). The CDR3 consists of 17 residues. Germline V gene sequence: CDR1 SGHRS, CDR2 YFSETQ. V was trimmed by 0 bases and J by 3 bases, leaving 18 bases between them. In nucleotides, the CDR3 is TGCGCCAGCAGCTTGGCCGGGCGGGATCGGGGGGACACTGAAGCTTTCTTT. Encoded protein: CASSLAGRDRGDTEAFF.

The V and J genes are TRBV20-1 and TRBJ1-1; D is unclear. The CDR3 loop spans 11 amino acids. From germline, CDR1 is DFQATT and CDR2 SNEGSKA (reference sequence). V was trimmed by 2 bases and J by 6 bases, leaving 7 bases between them. CDR3 bases: TGCAGTGCTAGATCCATCTCTGAAGCTTTCTTT. Amino acids: CSARSISEAFF.

This chain joins TRBV29-1 and TRBJ1-3; D is perhaps TRBD1 (5 bases). Trimming pared 5 bases from V and 0 bases from J, leaving 8 bases between. This CDR3 contains 13 residues. Germline lookup yields CDR1 SQVTM and CDR2 ANQGSEA. The CDR3 region is CSVTGISGNTIYF. For the CDR3, the DNA is TGCAGCGTTACAGGAATCTCTGGAAACACCATATATTTT.